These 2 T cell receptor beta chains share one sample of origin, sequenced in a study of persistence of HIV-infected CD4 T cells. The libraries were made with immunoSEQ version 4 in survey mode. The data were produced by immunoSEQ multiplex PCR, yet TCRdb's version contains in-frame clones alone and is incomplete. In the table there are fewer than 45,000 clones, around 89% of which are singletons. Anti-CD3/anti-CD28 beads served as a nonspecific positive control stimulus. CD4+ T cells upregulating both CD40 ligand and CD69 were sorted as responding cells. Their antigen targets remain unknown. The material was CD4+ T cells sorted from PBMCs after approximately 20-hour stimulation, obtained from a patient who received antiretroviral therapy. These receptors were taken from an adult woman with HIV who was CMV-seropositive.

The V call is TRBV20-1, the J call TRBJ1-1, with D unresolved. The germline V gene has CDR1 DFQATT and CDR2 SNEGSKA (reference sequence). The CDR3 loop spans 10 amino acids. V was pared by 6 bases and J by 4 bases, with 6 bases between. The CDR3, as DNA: TGCAGTGCCTTCCGCACTGAAGCTTTCTTT. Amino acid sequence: CSAFRTEAFF.

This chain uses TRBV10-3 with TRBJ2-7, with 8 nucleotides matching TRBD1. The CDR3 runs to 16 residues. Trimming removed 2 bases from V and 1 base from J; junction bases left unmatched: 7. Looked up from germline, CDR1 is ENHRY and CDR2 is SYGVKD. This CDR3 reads CAISEPGTGPSYEQYF. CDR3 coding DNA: TGTGCCATCAGTGAGCCAGGGACAGGCCCTTCCTACGAGCAGTACTTC.